A selection of T cell receptor beta chains follows, all from one sample in a study of shared clonotypes between healthy human individuals. This table comes from immunoSEQ multiplex PCR, and its TCRdb copy is limited to in-frame clones, with some not included. The sample gives around 600,000 clones, 85% to 95% of which show up once; about 0.11% is in the top ten. The source material was naive CD8+ T cells sorted from blood. The source of these receptors is a woman in her 30s in good health. Both conserved end residues are part of each CDR3.

V	J	CDR3
TRBV7-9	TRBJ2-1	CASSGQIVDEQFF
TRBV7-2	TRBJ2-7	CASSLEGLITPKRDYEQYF
TRBV28	TRBJ1-1	CASSFSDGNTEAFF
TRBV28	TRBJ2-7	CASSLESLGGEQYF
TRBV5-4	TRBJ2-1	CASSLGAGGSLSYNEQFF
TRBV6-1	TRBJ1-5	CASSEPRYSNQPQHF
TRBV30	TRBJ2-3	CAWSGSSSTDTQYF
TRBV4-1	TRBJ2-4	CASSQQTGTGTPKNIQYF
TRBV15	TRBJ1-2	CATSTTAAVNYGYTF
TRBV11-2	TRBJ1-4	CASSPPGVTNEKLFF
TRBV6-7	TRBJ1-5	CASSTESRYGSNQPQHF
TRBV19	TRBJ2-1	CASSHPGTSGSLGTNEQFF
TRBV28	TRBJ2-1	CASSIREDSYNEQFF
TRBV6-1	TRBJ2-7	CASSLRLKYEQYF
TRBV7-2	TRBJ2-1	CASSSLTNYNEQFF
TRBV18	TRBJ2-6	CASSPDTSSGANVLTF
TRBV7-9	TRBJ2-2	CARRENTGELFF
TRBV7-6	TRBJ2-7	CASSLGLAHEQYF
TRBV19	TRBJ2-7	CASSIGRDFHEQYF
TRBV4-1	TRBJ2-3	CASSQEGGQGSTQYF
TRBV28	TRBJ2-7	CASSSPRASGTYEQYF
TRBV6-5	TRBJ2-3	CASSYQERGYTQYF
TRBV21-1	TRBJ1-5	CARPGARGYSNQPQHF
TRBV5-1	TRBJ2-3	CASSSSGPTDTQYF
TRBV7-9	TRBJ2-7	CASSGRDTGLYEQYF
TRBV4-1	TRBJ2-3	CASSQGPLTDTQYF
TRBV2	TRBJ2-7	CASAEDRDGYEQYF
TRBV2	TRBJ2-2	CAVTGLAGFGTGELFF
TRBV9	TRBJ2-1	CASSGYDGTSGTRGDEQFF
TRBV19	TRBJ2-7	CATRYSYEQYF
TRBV2	TRBJ1-2	CASSDRLGYTF
TRBV15	TRBJ2-7	CATSRATSANPEQYF
TRBV7-8	TRBJ2-7	CASSPGLAGVPYEQYF
TRBV19	TRBJ1-2	CASSIFTYYGYTF
TRBV28	TRBJ1-5	CASSPRTGGQPQHF
TRBV10-2	TRBJ2-4	CASSPVLAGGSGNIQYF
TRBV10-2	TRBJ1-2	CASSELVGSNYGYTF
TRBV5-6	TRBJ1-1	CASSPDGGSTEAFF
TRBV19	TRBJ2-2	CASSPLGGGLAGDSNTGELFF
TRBV6-1	TRBJ2-1	CASEQGIAFEQFF
TRBV28	TRBJ2-7	CASSPRWGYEQYF
TRBV7-9	TRBJ2-1	CASSPPEQFF
TRBV28	TRBJ1-1	CASSLAGVNSNTEAFF
TRBV27	TRBJ1-1	CASSLAAGGATEAFF
TRBV19	TRBJ1-2	CASRNRDNYGYTF
TRBV5-6	TRBJ2-7	CASSFGMSYEQYF
TRBV28	NA	CATHRDRESYEQYF
TRBV19	TRBJ2-2	CASSPIWGELFF
TRBV6-1	TRBJ1-1	CASREGGAQPEAFF
TRBV27	TRBJ2-1	CASSLMAGIRYNEQFF
TRBV9	TRBJ2-3	CASSATSASTDTQYF